Below, one TCR beta chain is given with its context. The data are from a study of technical replicates of blood from several donors. CDR1 and CDR2 from the germline V gene are KGHSH and LQKENI. The CDR3 has 13 residues. The V end was cut by 6 bases, the J end by 1 base, with 10 bases between. The assay was immunoSEQ multiplex PCR, and TCRdb's table has in-frame clones only and misses some. Of 44,000 or so clones in the sample, about 93% were seen once. The chain has TRBV18 and TRBJ2-7; a weak D match, TRBD1 (5 bases). The TCR was taken from a human donor in good health. Some clones in this sample may be carry-over from other donors' samples. Sequenced: PBMCs. CDR3 in amino acids: CASSSAGSYEQYF. CDR3 DNA sequence: TGTGCCAGCTCGTCGGCAGGGTCCTACGAGCAGTACTTC. Full variable domain (outside the CDR3, taken from reference TRBV18 and TRBJ2-7): NAGVMQNPRHLVRRRGQEARLRCSPMKGHSHVYWYRQLPEEGLKFMVYLQKENIIDESGMPKERFSAEFPKEGPSILRIQQVVRGDSAAYFCASSSAGSYEQYFGPGTRLTVT.